The 22 T cell receptor beta chains given below trace back to one sample, sequenced in a study of control samples from healthy donors and cancer patients. Assay: immunoSEQ multiplex PCR; the TCRdb copy retains only in-frame clones and omits some. The data show some 67,000 clones, around 87% seen once. The source material was PBMCs. These receptors were obtained from a woman aged 50 to 60 with head and neck cancer.

This rearrangement joins TRBV5-1 to TRBJ1-2, with 10 bases fitting TRBD1. The CDR3 loop spans 15 amino acids. Germline CDR1 SGHRS, CDR2 YFSETQ. After removal of 1 base from V and 8 bases from J, the junction contained 8 bases not matched to a gene. Here the CDR3 reads CASSLSGTGDRGYTF. The CDR3 region has the DNA TGCGCCAGCAGCTTGTCAGGGACAGGGGACAGAGGCTACACCTTC.

The J gene is TRBJ1-5, the V gene TRBV3-1 (or the pseudogene TRBV3-2); D is unclear. CDR1 is LGHDT and CDR2 is YNNKEL in the germline V gene (reference sequence). The CDR3 contains 15 residues. V was shortened by 1 base and J by 9 bases, with 16 bases between the two germline ends. CDR3: CASSQGRTAFGPQHF. DNA of the CDR3: TGTGCCAGCAGCCAAGGTAGGACTGCCTTTGGGCCCCAGCATTTT.

The chain uses TRBV7-2 and TRBJ2-5; tentatively, D is TRBD2 (6 bases). CDR3 length: 13 amino acids. V shed 5 bases and J shed 1 base, with 8 bases lying between them. Germline assignment: CDR1 SGHTA and CDR2 FQGNSA. In DNA form, the CDR3 reads TGTGCCAGCAGCCGGGACTTCCAAGAGACCCAGTACTTC. Residues: CASSRDFQETQYF.

The chain has TRBV7-2 and TRBJ2-5; 7 bases agree with TRBD2. The CDR3 totals 13 residues. The germline V gene has CDR1 SGHTA and CDR2 FQGNSA. The V gene end was trimmed by 4 bases and the J gene end by 7 bases; junction bases not matched to a gene: 6. The CDR3 region has the DNA TGTGCCAGCAGCTCCCAGCGGGGCGGGACCCAGTACTTC. It is translated as CASSSQRGGTQYF.

V is TRBV19 and J is TRBJ1-2; the D is unclear. Germline V lookup: CDR1 LNHDA, CDR2 SQIVND (reference sequence). The CDR3 contains 14 residues. Trimming took 10 bases from V and 8 from J, leaving 23 bases between them. CDR3 residues: CATSRGDFGGGYTF. As DNA, the CDR3 is TGTGCCACCTCCCGTGGGGATTTTGGCGGGGGCTACACCTTC.

This rearrangement joins TRBV7-3 to TRBJ2-3; 9 bases map to TRBD1. The CDR3 has 15 residues. V trimming: 5 bases; J trimming: 1 base; junction bases outside the gene matches: 4. Germline V gene sequence: CDR1 SGHTA, CDR2 FQGTGA. The CDR3 nucleotides are TGTGCCAGCAGCCCCCGGACAGGGGGCACAGATACGCAGTATTTT. Translation: CASSPRTGGTDTQYF.

In DNA, the CDR3 is TGTGCCAGCAGTTACTCATCAGGGGGCACTGAAGCTTTCTTT. This translates into CASSYSSGGTEAFF. This sequence joins TRBV6-5 and TRBJ1-1; 7 positions match TRBD1. With 0 bases clipped from V and 4 bases from J, the junction kept 2 bases outside the gene matches. This CDR3 has 14 amino acids. CDR1 is MNHEY, CDR2 SVGAGI, per germline.

V and J are TRBV19 and TRBJ1-5, with TRBD1 matching over 9 bases. The CDR3 covers 17 residues. The germline V gene encodes CDR1 LNHDA and CDR2 SQIVND (reference sequence). Losses at the gene ends were 7 bases for V and 2 bases for J; bases not matched to a gene: 12. CDR3 nucleotides: TGTGCCAGTAACGGGGACAGGGAAAACCGCGGCAATCAGCCCCAGCATTTT. Protein: CASNGDRENRGNQPQHF. The full variable domain, with the rest looked up from reference TRBV19 and TRBJ1-5, is DGGITQSPKYLFRKEGQNVTLSCEQNLNHDAMYWYRQDPGQGLRLIYYSQIVNDFQKGDIAEGYSVSREKKESFPLTVTSAQKNPTAFYLCASNGDRENRGNQPQHFGDGTRLSIL.

This clone came up once. The chain combines TRBV7-2 with TRBJ2-2, with no clear D. V lost 2 bases and J 1 base, leaving 5 bases between the germline ends. The CDR3 sequence is 14 residues long. CDR1 and CDR2 (germline): SGHTA, FQGNSA. In DNA form, the CDR3 reads TGTGCCAGCAGCTTAATGCGGAACACCGGGGAGCTGTTTTTT. Amino acids: CASSLMRNTGELFF.

V is TRBV27 and J is TRBJ1-6; no clear D. Trimming took 3 bases from V and 10 from J, leaving 13 bases between them. The CDR3 totals 14 residues. Germline CDR1 MNHEY, CDR2 SMNVEV (reference sequence). CDR3 DNA: TGTGCCAGCAGTTTGCGGATGGCGGGATCACCCCTCCACTTT. Its protein is CASSLRMAGSPLHF.

The chain is built from TRBV6-5 and TRBJ1-1, with D unresolved. Between the trimmed V and J ends, which lost 8 bases and 7 bases, there was a span of 11 bases. Per germline, CDR1 MNHEY and CDR2 SVGAGI. The length of the CDR3 is 11 residues. CDR3 sequence: CASAINSEAFF. The DNA for the CDR3 is TGTGCCAGCGCGATCAATAGTGAAGCTTTCTTT.

This rearrangement joins TRBV6-1 to TRBJ2-7; 10 positions match TRBD1. The V segment lost 3 bases and the J segment 5 bases; nucleotides outside the gene matches: 7. The germline V gene has CDR1 MNHNS and CDR2 SASEGT. This CDR3 region has 15 residues. The CDR3 spells CASSERWTGGNEQYF. The DNA for the CDR3 is TGTGCCAGCAGTGAGAGGTGGACAGGGGGAAACGAGCAGTACTTC.

This chain links TRBV4-1 with TRBJ2-5; 11 bases align to TRBD2. Per the germline V gene, CDR1 is MGHRA and CDR2 is YSYEKL. The CDR3 consists of 16 residues. Germline trimming cut 1 base from V and 1 base from J; bases unmatched to any gene: 2. DNA for the CDR3: TGCGCCAGCAGCCAAGTAGCGGGGGGGCCCCAAGAGACCCAGTACTTC. Its protein product is CASSQVAGGPQETQYF.

The V call is TRBV5-4, the J call TRBJ2-2, with unresolved D. The CDR3 loop spans 16 amino acids. V lost 0 bases and J 1 base, leaving 10 bases between the germline ends. In germline, CDR1 is SGHNT, CDR2 YYREEE (reference sequence). In nucleotides, the CDR3 is TGTGCCAGCAGCTTGGACAGCAAACTGAACACCGGGGAGCTGTTTTTT. This gives the protein CASSLDSKLNTGELFF.

The chain links TRBV4-1 to TRBJ1-6, with 7 nucleotides matching TRBD1. The CDR3 loop spans 14 amino acids. Germline CDR1 reads MGHRA; CDR2 reads YSYEKL. Trimming took 1 base from V and 9 from J; bases not matched to a gene: 3. CDR3 sequence: CASSQVRQGSPLHF. For the CDR3, the DNA is TGCGCCAGCAGCCAAGTAAGACAGGGTTCACCCCTCCACTTT.

V usage is TRBV13 and J usage is TRBJ1-1, with a possible D match to TRBD1 (6 bases). The CDR3 contains 17 residues. Trimming took 5 bases from V and 4 from J, leaving 23 bases between them. Germline V gene data show CDR1 as PRHDT and CDR2 as FYEKMQ (reference sequence). This chain's CDR3 is CASSRRDLRGVGTEAFF. The CDR3 nucleotides read TGTGCCAGCAGCCGAAGGGACCTCAGGGGCGTGGGCACTGAAGCTTTCTTT.

The sample holds one count of this clone. The CDR3 sequence: CASSLRVSYTEAFF. In nucleotides, the CDR3 is TGTGCCAGCAGTCTAAGGGTATCATACACTGAAGCTTTCTTT. The chain links TRBV2 to TRBJ1-1; D call uncertain. The germline gives CDR1 SNHLY, CDR2 FYNNEI. This CDR3 is 14 amino acids long. The V end was cut by 5 bases, the J end by 3 bases, with 13 bases between.

The V gene is TRBV28, the J gene TRBJ2-7; D unclear. CDR3 length: 16 residues. V lost 5 bases and J 0 bases, leaving 17 bases between the germline ends. Germline V gene sequence: CDR1 MDHEN, CDR2 SYDVKM. This CDR3 reads CASSPPRVLSSYEQYF. The CDR3 DNA reads TGTGCCAGCAGTCCCCCAAGGGTTTTGAGCTCCTACGAGCAGTACTTC.

This clone showed up just once. The chain employs TRBV7-2 and TRBJ1-1; a possible D gene is TRBD1 (6 bases). V was trimmed by 5 bases and J by 0 bases, leaving 13 bases between them. The germline V gene encodes CDR1 SGHTA and CDR2 FQGNSA. This CDR3 spans 15 amino acids. The CDR3 DNA sequence: TGTGCCAGCAGCCCAAGGGGGGTGGTGAACACTGAAGCTTTCTTT. This gives the protein CASSPRGVVNTEAFF.

This clone was seen a single time. The chain couples TRBV19 to TRBJ1-1; a weak D match, TRBD1 (5 bases). With 2 bases removed from V and 0 bases from J, the gap between germline ends came to 19 bases. Germline V gives CDR1 LNHDA, CDR2 SQIVND (reference sequence). The CDR3 totals 18 residues. CDR3 region: CASSILLSVGVMNTEAFF. The CDR3 nucleotides read TGTGCCAGTAGTATATTGCTGAGTGTGGGGGTCATGAACACTGAAGCTTTCTTT.

The count of this clone is one. The chain employs TRBV28 and TRBJ1-1; D is unclear. The CDR3 has 16 residues. Germline V CDR1 and CDR2: MDHEN, SYDVKM. V was pared by 5 bases and J by 3 bases, with 19 bases between. The CDR3 sequence: CASSPPGGRYDTEAFF. In nucleotides, the CDR3 is TGTGCCAGCAGTCCGCCAGGAGGGCGGTACGACACTGAAGCTTTCTTT.

CDR3 coding DNA: TGCAGCGTTGAAGAAGGGATGCTACGGGGCTACACCTTC. It translates to CSVEEGMLRGYTF. J is TRBJ1-2 and V is TRBV29-1; D is undetermined. The CDR3 is 13 residues long. The V and J ends lost 0 bases and 8 bases respectively, with 13 bases between them. Per germline, CDR1 SQVTM and CDR2 ANQGSEA.